The rows below give T cell receptor beta chains drawn from one sample of a study of CD8 T cells in Susac syndrome. TCRdb analysed the immunoSEQ multiplex PCR reads with MiXCR anew, one entry per CDR3 protein. The table shows about 130,000 distinct CDR3 sequences, with around 94% occurring only once. The sample consisted of CD8+ T cells from PBMCs. These TCRs come from a human donor with Susac syndrome. CDR3s include the opening cysteine and the closing phenylalanine or tryptophan. A D gene is named only where the DNA matches it firmly. Not all rows give a size; the values are once, few, many and, for expanded clones, a class.

. TRBJ1-5 TRBV7-8 . CASSLGGDVRNQPQHF TGTGCCAGCAGCTTAGGAGGGGATGTGCGCAATCAGCCCCAGCATTTT
. TRBJ1-1 TRBV9 . CASTGDDTEAFF TGTGCCAGCACGGGGGACGACACTGAAGCTTTCTTT
TRBD1 TRBJ1-1 TRBV7-9 . CASSSYRGWAEAFF TGTGCCAGCAGCTCATACAGGGGTTGGGCTGAAGCTTTCTTT
. TRBJ1-1 TRBV28 . CASSAGAIEAFF TGTGCCAGCAGCGCAGGGGCCATTGAAGCTTTCTTT
. TRBJ2-5 TRBV12-3/TRBV12-4 once CASTIDRETQYF TGTGCCAGCACAATCGATCGCGAGACCCAGTACTTC
TRBD2 TRBJ2-5 TRBV12-3/TRBV12-4 . CASSSGTSSQETQYF TGTGCCAGCAGTTCCGGGACTAGCAGCCAAGAGACCCAGTACTTC
. TRBJ2-3 TRBV24-1 . CATRGEQTDTQYF TGTGCCACCAGGGGAGAACAGACAGATACGCAGTATTTT
TRBD1 TRBJ1-2 TRBV7-9 . CASSSGTGDDYGYTF TGTGCCAGCAGCTCGGGGACAGGGGACGACTATGGCTACACCTTC
. TRBJ2-3 TRBV5-6 . CASSSSENTDTQYF TGTGCCAGCAGCTCTTCGGAAAACACAGATACGCAGTATTTT
. TRBJ2-1 TRBV20-1 . CSAREGGDSGEQFF TGCAGTGCTAGAGAAGGGGGGGACAGTGGTGAGCAGTTCTTC
TRBD2 TRBJ2-7 TRBV27 . CASSFRREGPDPDSYEQYF TGTGCCAGCAGTTTTCGGCGGGAGGGCCCGGATCCGGACTCCTACGAGCAGTACTTC
. TRBJ1-2 TRBV5-1 . CASSVKPGPEVSTF TGCGCCAGCAGCGTGAAACCGGGCCCCGAGGTCAGCACCTTC
. TRBJ2-3 TRBV4-1 . CASSRTMDTQYF TGCGCCAGCAGCCGAACGATGGATACGCAGTATTTT
. TRBJ2-2 TRBV19 . CASSRDREDAGELFF TGTGCCAGTAGTCGCGACAGGGAGGATGCCGGGGAGCTGTTTTTT
. TRBJ2-7 TRBV29-1 . CSVGGHNPSYEQYF TGCAGCGTCGGGGGGCATAATCCTTCCTACGAGCAGTACTTC
TRBD1 TRBJ2-2 TRBV5-1 . CASSLRTGDTGELFF TGCGCCAGCAGCTTGCGGACAGGGGACACCGGGGAGCTGTTTTTT
TRBD1 TRBJ2-7 TRBV12-5 once CASGFGTGAYEQYF TGTGCTAGTGGTTTCGGGACAGGGGCCTACGAGCAGTACTTC
. TRBJ2-3 TRBV28 . CASTLDYSITDTQYF TGTGCCAGCACTTTGGACTATTCAATCACAGATACGCAGTATTTT
TRBD1 TRBJ2-3 TRBV28 . CASSRPPGQGSDTQYF TGTGCCAGCAGTCGGCCTCCGGGACAGGGGTCGGATACGCAGTATTTT
TRBD1 TRBJ1-2 TRBV19 . CASIPFPGQGAFNYGYTF TGTGCCAGTATCCCATTTCCGGGACAGGGGGCATTCAACTATGGCTACACCTTC
TRBD1 TRBJ2-7 TRBV27 . CASSLGGQGPEQYF TGTGCCAGCAGTTTAGGGGGACAGGGCCCCGAGCAGTACTTC
TRBD2 TRBJ2-7 TRBV5-6 . CASSPGLAGARTYEQYF TGTGCCAGCAGCCCGGGACTAGCGGGGGCCCGGACCTACGAGCAGTACTTC
. TRBJ1-1 TRBV27 once CASALRSARNTEAFF TGTGCCAGCGCCCTAAGATCGGCCCGGAACACTGAAGCTTTCTTT
TRBD1 TRBJ2-3 TRBV6-5 . CASSSDRASTDTQYF TGTGCCAGCAGTTCAGACAGGGCGAGCACAGATACGCAGTATTTT
. TRBJ2-3 TRBV6-5 few CASSLHSGSTDTQYF TGTGCCAGCAGTCTACATAGCGGCAGCACAGATACGCAGTATTTT
. TRBJ2-1 TRBV10-3 . CAIGYSDEQFF TGTGCCATCGGATACTCCGATGAGCAGTTCTTC
. TRBJ2-3 TRBV6-5 . CASSYSEGPADTQYF TGTGCCAGCAGTTACTCCGAGGGTCCCGCAGATACGCAGTATTTT
TRBD1 TRBJ2-2 TRBV13 . CASSQGTAGIYAGELFF TGTGCCAGCAGCCAAGGGACAGCAGGTATTTACGCCGGGGAGCTGTTTTTT